This T cell receptor beta chain was sequenced in a study of OX40 agonist ivuxolimab in advanced cancers. Study in general: Patients in the trial were receiving intravenous ivuxolimab every 2 weeks, at doses of 0.01 to 10 mg/kg. A history of anti-PD-1, anti-PD-L1 or anti-CTLA-4 therapy was acceptable, and approximately 41% had some.

V shed 0 bases and J shed 3 bases, with 9 bases lying between them. Germline lookup yields CDR1 SGHDT and CDR2 YYEEEE. CDR3 length: 15 amino acids. Only in-frame clones appear in the TCRdb table, and some are missing; sequencing was by immunoSEQ multiplex PCR. Here the sample spans about 19,000 clones, around 82% being singletons. The receptor was derived from an adult with an advanced solid tumor such as melanoma, head and neck, liver or kidney cancer. Sequencing was performed on CD4+ or CD8+ T cells sorted from blood, taken in a trial of the OX40 agonist ivuxolimab. The gene calls are TRBV5-6 and TRBJ2-2; tentatively, D is TRBD2 (5 bases). The CDR3 DNA sequence: TGTGCCAGCAGCTTGGGGAGGCCTTACACCGGGGAGCTGTTTTTT. Amino acids: CASSLGRPYTGELFF.